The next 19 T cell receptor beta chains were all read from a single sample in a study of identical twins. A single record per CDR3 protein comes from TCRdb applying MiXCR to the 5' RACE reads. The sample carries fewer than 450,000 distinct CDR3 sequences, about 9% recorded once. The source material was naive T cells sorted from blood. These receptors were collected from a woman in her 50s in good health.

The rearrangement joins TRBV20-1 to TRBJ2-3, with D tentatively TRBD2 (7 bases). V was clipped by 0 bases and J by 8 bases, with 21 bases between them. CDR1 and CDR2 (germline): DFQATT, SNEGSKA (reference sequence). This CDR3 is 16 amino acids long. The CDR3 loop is CSARDGRGGSEGTQYF. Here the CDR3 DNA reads TGCAGTGCTAGAGATGGCAGGGGAGGGTCGGAAGGTACGCAGTATTTT.

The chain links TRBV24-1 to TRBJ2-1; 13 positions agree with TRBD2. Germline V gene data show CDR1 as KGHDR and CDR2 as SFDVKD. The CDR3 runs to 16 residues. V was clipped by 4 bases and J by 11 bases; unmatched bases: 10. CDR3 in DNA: TGTGCCACCAGTGACTTCGGGACTAGCGGGAAGTCAAAGCAGTTCTTC. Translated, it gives CATSDFGTSGKSKQFF.

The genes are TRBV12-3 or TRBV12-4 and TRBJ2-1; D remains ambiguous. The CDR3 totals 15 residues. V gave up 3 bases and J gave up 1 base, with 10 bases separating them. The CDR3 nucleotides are TGTGCCAGCAGTTTTCAGCGAAGTTCCTACAATGAGCAGTTCTTC. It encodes CASSFQRSSYNEQFF.

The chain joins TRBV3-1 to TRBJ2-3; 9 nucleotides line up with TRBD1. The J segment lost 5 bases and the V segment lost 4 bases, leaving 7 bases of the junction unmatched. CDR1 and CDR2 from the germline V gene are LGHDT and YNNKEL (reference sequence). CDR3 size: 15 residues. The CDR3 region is CASSPSDRGVDTQYF. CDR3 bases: TGTGCCAGCAGCCCATCGGACAGGGGAGTAGATACGCAGTATTTT.

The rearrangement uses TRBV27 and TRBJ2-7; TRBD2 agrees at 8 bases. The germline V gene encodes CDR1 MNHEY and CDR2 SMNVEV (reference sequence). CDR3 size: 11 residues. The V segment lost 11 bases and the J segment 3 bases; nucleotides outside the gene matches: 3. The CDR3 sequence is CASRGGYEQYV. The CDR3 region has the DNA TGTGCCTCCCGGGGGGGCTACGAGCAGTACGTC.

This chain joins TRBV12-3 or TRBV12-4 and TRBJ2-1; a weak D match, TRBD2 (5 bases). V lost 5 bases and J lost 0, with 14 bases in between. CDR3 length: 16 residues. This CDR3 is CASSIPIAGSYNEQFF. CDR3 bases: TGTGCCAGCAGTATCCCTATTGCGGGCTCCTACAATGAGCAGTTCTTC.

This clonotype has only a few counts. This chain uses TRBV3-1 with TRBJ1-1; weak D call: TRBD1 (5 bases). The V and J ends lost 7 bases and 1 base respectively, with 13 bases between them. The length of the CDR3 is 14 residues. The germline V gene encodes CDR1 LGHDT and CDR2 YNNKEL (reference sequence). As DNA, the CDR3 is TGTGCCAGCAACTTACGACAGCAGAACACTGAAGCTTTCTTT. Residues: CASNLRQQNTEAFF.

The chain's CDR3 is CASSTGLAGDRETQYF. CDR3 nucleotides: TGTGCCAGCAGCACGGGACTAGCGGGAGATCGGGAGACCCAGTACTTC. V gene TRBV11-2 combines with J gene TRBJ2-5, with 14 positions matching TRBD2. V shed 5 bases and J 5 bases; nucleotides not matched to a gene: 7. This CDR3 spans 16 amino acids. The germline gives CDR1 SGHAT, CDR2 FQNNGV.

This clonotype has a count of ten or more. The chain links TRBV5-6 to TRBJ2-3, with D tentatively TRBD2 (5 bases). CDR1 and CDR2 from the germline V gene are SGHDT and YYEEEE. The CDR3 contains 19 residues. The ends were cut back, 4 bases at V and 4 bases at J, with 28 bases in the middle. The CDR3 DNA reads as TGTGCCAGCAGCGGCCTTTTCAATTCACCGGGATTAAGCGCAGATACGCAGTATTTT. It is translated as CASSGLFNSPGLSADTQYF.

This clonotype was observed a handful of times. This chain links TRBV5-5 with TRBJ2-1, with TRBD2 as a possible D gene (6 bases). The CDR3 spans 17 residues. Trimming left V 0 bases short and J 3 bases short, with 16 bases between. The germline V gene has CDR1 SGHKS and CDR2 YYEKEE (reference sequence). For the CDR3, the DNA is TGTGCCAGCAGCTTGGCCAGGACGGGAGTAGACTACAATGAGCAGTTCTTC. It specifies CASSLARTGVDYNEQFF.

The CDR3 loop reads CASSQAHGQSYSYEQYF. The CDR3 DNA sequence: TGTGCCAGCAGCCAAGCCCACGGACAGTCCTATTCCTACGAGCAGTACTTC. The chain is built from TRBV3-1 and TRBJ2-7; D possibly corresponds to TRBD1 (6 bases). CDR1 is LGHDT and CDR2 is YNNKEL in the germline V gene (reference sequence). This CDR3 region has 17 residues. The V end was cut by 1 base, the J end by 1 base, with 17 bases between.

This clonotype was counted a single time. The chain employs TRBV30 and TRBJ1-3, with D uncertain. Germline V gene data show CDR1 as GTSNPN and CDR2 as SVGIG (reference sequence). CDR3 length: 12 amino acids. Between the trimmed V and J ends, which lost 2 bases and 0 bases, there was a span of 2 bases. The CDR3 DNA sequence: TGTGCCTGGAGTTACTCTGGAAACACCATATATTTT. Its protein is CAWSYSGNTIYF.

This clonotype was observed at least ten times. The CDR3 protein is CASSVKREGHNEQFF. The DNA of the CDR3 is TGTGCCAGCAGCGTAAAGCGGGAGGGCCACAATGAGCAGTTCTTC. The V call is TRBV9, the J call TRBJ2-1; 10 bases are shared with TRBD2. V dropped 1 base and J dropped 5; count of bases not matched to a gene: 3. The CDR3 length is 15 residues. CDR1 and CDR2 from the germline V gene are SGDLS and YYNGEE.

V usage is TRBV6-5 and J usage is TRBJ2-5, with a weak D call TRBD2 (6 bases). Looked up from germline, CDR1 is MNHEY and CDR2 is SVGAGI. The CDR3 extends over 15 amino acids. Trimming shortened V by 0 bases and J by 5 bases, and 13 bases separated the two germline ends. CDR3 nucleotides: TGTGCCAGCAGTTACTCCGGGGGTCCCGGGGAGACCCAGTACTTC. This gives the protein CASSYSGGPGETQYF.

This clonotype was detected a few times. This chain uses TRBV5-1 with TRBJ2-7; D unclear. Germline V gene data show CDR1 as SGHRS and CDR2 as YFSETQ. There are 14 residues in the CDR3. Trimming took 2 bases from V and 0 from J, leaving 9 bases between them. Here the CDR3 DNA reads TGCGCCAGCAGCTTTGGGCCGGCCTCCTACGAGCAGTACTTC. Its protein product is CASSFGPASYEQYF.

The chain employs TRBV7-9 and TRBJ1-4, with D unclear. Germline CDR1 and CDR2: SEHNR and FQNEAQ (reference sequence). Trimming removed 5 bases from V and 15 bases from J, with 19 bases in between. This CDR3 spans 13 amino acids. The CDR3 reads CASSPAWGKGLFF. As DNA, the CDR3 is TGTGCCAGCAGCCCAGCGTGGGGAAAGGGATTGTTTTTT.

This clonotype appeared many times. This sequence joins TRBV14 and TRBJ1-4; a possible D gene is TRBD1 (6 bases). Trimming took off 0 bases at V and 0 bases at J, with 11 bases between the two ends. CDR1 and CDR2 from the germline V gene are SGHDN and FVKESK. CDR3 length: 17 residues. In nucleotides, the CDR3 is TGTGCCAGCAGCCAAGACCAGGGGAGGTCAACTAATGAAAAACTGTTTTTT. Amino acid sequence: CASSQDQGRSTNEKLFF. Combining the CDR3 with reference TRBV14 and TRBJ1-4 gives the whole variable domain EAGVTQFPSHSVIEKGQTVTLRCDPISGHDNLYWYRRVMGKEIKFLLHFVKESKQDESGMPNNRFLAERTGGTYSTLKVQPAELEDSGVYFCASSQDQGRSTNEKLFFGSGTQLSVL.

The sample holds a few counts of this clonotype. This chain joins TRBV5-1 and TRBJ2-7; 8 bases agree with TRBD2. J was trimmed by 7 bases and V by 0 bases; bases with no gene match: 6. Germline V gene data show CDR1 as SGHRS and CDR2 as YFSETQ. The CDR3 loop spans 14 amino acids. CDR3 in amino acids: CASSLAGGAEEQYV. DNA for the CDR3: TGCGCCAGCAGCTTGGCGGGGGGGGCCGAGGAGCAGTACGTC.

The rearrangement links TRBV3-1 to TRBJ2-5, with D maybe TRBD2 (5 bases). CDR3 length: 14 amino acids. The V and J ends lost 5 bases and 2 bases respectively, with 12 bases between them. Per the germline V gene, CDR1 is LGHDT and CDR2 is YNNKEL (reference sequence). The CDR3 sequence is CASSYRTSQETQYF. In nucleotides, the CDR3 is TGTGCCAGCAGCTACCGGACTTCGCAAGAGACCCAGTACTTC.